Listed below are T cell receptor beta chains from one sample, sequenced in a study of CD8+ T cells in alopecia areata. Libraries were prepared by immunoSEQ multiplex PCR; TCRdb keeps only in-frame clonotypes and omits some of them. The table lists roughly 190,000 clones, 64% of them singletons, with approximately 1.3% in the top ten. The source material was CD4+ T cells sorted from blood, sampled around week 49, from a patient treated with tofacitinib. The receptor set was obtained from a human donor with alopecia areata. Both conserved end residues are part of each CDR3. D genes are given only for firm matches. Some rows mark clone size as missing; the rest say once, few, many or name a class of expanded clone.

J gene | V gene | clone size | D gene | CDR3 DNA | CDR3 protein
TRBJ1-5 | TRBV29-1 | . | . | TGCAGCGTTGGGGACAGCAATCAGCCCCAGCATTTT | CSVGDSNQPQHF
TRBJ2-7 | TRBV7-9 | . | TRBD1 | TGTGCCAGCAGAAAAGGACAGGCCGAGCAGTACTTC | CASRKGQAEQYF
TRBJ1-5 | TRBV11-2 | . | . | TGTGCCAGCAGCTTAGATCGGGGTCAGCCCCAGCATTTT | CASSLDRGQPQHF
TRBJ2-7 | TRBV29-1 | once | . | TGCAGCGCCCAGACGAGCTCCTACGAGCAGTACTTC | CSAQTSSYEQYF
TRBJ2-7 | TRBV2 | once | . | TGTGCCAGCAGTCCAGTAGGAGAGCAGTACTTC | CASSPVGEQYF
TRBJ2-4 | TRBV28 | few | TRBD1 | TGTGCCAGCAGTTCCGAGGGACAGGGTGGGCAAAACATTCAGTACTTC | CASSSEGQGGQNIQYF
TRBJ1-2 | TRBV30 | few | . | TGTGCCTGGAAACGGGCAGGGACGTCTCCTGGTGGCTACACCTTC | CAWKRAGTSPGGYTF
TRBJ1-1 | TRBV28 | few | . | TGTGCCAGCAGGGTGAACACTGAAGCTTTCTTT | CASRVNTEAFF
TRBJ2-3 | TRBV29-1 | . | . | TGCAGCGTTGAAGGGGCCAGGGGCTGGGGCACAGATACGCAGTATTTT | CSVEGARGWGTDTQYF
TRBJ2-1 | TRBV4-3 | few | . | TGCGCCAGCAGCCCACACCTCGGCGGGCTGACCAATGAGCAGTTCTTC | CASSPHLGGLTNEQFF
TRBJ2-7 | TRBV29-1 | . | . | TGCAGCGTTGGAACTTATCGCTCCTACGAGCAGTACTTC | CSVGTYRSYEQYF
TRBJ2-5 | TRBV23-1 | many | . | TGCGCCAGCAGTCAGAAAGAAAAAGAGACCCAGTACTTC | CASSQKEKETQYF
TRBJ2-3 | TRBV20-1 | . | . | TGCAGTGTTCCCCGTGTTGATACGCAGTATTTT | CSVPRVDTQYF
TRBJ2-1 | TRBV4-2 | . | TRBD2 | TGTGCCAGCAGCCCCTTATCTAGCGGGGGGGCAGGCGGTGAGCAGTTCTTC | CASSPLSSGGAGGEQFF
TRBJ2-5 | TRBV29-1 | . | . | TGCAGCGTTGAGTTGGCTAGCGAGACCCAGTACTTC | CSVELASETQYF
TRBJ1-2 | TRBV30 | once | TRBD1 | TGTGCCTGGAGCGACAGGGGGCAAGGCTACACCTTC | CAWSDRGQGYTF
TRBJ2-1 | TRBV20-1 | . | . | TGCAGTGCAAACTACAGATGGGAGTTCTTC | CSANYRWEFF